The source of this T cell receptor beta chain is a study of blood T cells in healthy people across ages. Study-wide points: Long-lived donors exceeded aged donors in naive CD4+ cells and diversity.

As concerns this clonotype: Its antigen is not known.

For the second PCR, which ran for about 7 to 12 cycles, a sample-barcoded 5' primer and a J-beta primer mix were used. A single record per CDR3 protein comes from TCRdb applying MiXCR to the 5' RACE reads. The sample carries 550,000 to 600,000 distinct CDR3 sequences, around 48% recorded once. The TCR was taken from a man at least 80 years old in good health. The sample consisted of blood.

The CDR3 coding sequence is TGTGCCACCCATGACAGGGCGGAGAATGAAAAACTGTTTTTT. Amino acids: CATHDRAENEKLFF. This chain joins TRBV15 and TRBJ1-4, with TRBD1 identical over 7 bases. CDR3 length: 14 amino acids. Per germline, CDR1 LNHNV and CDR2 YYDKDF (reference sequence). V was clipped by 8 bases and J by 5 bases; unmatched bases: 8.